The entry that follows covers one T cell receptor beta chain sequence. Germline CDR1 reads LNHDA; CDR2 reads SQIVND (reference sequence). The CDR3 is 13 amino acids. V gave up 1 base and J gave up 6 bases, with 9 bases separating them. The data stem from a study of blood T cell repertoires in COVID-19. The assay was immunoSEQ multiplex PCR, and TCRdb's table has in-frame clones only and misses some. Of 160,000 or so clones in the sample, roughly 90% were seen once. The study drew participants aged about 18 to 90 years from about two dozen US areas. The chain is built from TRBV19 and TRBJ1-2, with unresolved D. The sample consisted of PBMCs or T cells enriched from blood (not recorded which). The clonotype originates from a woman between 45 and 65 years old who had recovered from COVID-19. CDR3 residues: CASSIVVGDGYTF. The DNA of the CDR3 is TGTGCCAGTAGTATAGTAGTCGGGGATGGCTACACCTTC.